These T cell receptor beta chains were read from a single sample in a study of blood T cells in healthy people across ages. MiXCR, run by TCRdb on the 5' RACE reads, gives a single entry per CDR3 protein. The profile shows approximately 790,000 distinct CDR3 sequences, about 62% of them singletons. The material sequenced was blood. Receptors were obtained from a man aged 25-45 years in good health. CDR3s include the opening cysteine and the closing phenylalanine or tryptophan. Each record gives: clone size, D gene, J gene, V gene, CDR3 DNA, CDR3 protein. D genes are given only for firm matches. Size is omitted from some rows. Given values are once, few, many or a class for expanded clones.

NA TRBD1 TRBJ1-6 TRBV20-1 TGCAGTGCCCCCCAGGGACAGGGTCGTTCACCCCTCCACTTT CSAPQGQGRSPLHF
NA TRBD2 TRBJ2-4 TRBV6-2/TRBV6-3 TGTGCCAGCAGTTACTCAGGGACTAGGTACTTC CASSYSGTRYF
NA NA TRBJ2-3 TRBV4-3 TGCGCCAGCAGCCAAGAGGGTCCGGAAGATACGCAGTATTTT CASSQEGPEDTQYF
NA TRBD2 TRBJ2-2 TRBV7-2 TGTGCCAGCAGCTCCCGACCGACTAGCGGCACGAGTGCCGGGGAGCTGTTTTTT CASSSRPTSGTSAGELFF
NA NA TRBJ1-2 TRBV24-1 TGTGCCACCAGCCACCCAGGGATAAATGGCTACACCTTC CATSHPGINGYTF
NA NA TRBJ2-5 TRBV3-1 TGTGCCAGCAGTTGGGGCCGGGAACAAGAGACCCAGTACTTC CASSWGREQETQYF
NA TRBD1 TRBJ1-4 TRBV20-1 TGCAGTGCTCAGACAGGGGGGAACCTTAATGAAAAACTGTTTTTT CSAQTGGNLNEKLFF
few NA TRBJ1-5 TRBV7-9 TGTGCCAGCAGCTTAGGAGCAGGGACTGGTCAGCCCCAGCATTTT CASSLGAGTGQPQHF
NA NA TRBJ2-3 TRBV29-1 TGCAGCGTTGAAGGAGGAGTCGGTGCAGATACGCAGTATTTT CSVEGGVGADTQYF
NA TRBD1 TRBJ2-7 TRBV4-2 TGTGCCAGCAGCCAAGAGGGGACAGAGAGTTACGAGCAGTACTTC CASSQEGTESYEQYF
NA TRBD2 TRBJ2-7 TRBV6-4 TGTGCCAGCAGCACGACTAGCGGAGGGGGACTCTACGAGCAGTACTTC CASSTTSGGGLYEQYF
NA TRBD1 TRBJ2-1 TRBV29-1 TGCAGCGTTGATGTGGGACAGGGGGCTGGTGAGCAGTTCTTC CSVDVGQGAGEQFF
NA TRBD1 TRBJ2-2 TRBV5-1 TGCGCCAGCAGCTTGGGAGGGACAGAGAAGATCACCGGGGAGCTGTTTTTT CASSLGGTEKITGELFF
NA TRBD2 TRBJ2-3 TRBV11-2 TGTGCCAGCAGCTTAGTTAGCGGGGTTAGCACAGATACGCAGTATTTT CASSLVSGVSTDTQYF
once NA TRBJ1-6 TRBV4-3 TGCGCCAGCAGCCCCTGGACCAATTCACCCCTCCACTTT CASSPWTNSPLHF
few NA TRBJ2-7 TRBV27 TGTGCCAGCAGACCTACTCGGGGGTATACCTACGAGCAGTACTTC CASRPTRGYTYEQYF
few NA TRBJ1-2 TRBV29-1 TGCAGCACAGCGGCTAACTATGGCTACACCTTC CSTAANYGYTF
NA NA TRBJ1-5 TRBV20-1 TGCAGTGCTAGTGGTGCGGGGGCCTTTAGGCTCAATCAGCCCCAGCATTTT CSASGAGAFRLNQPQHF
NA NA TRBJ2-5 TRBV5-1 TGCGTCAGCAGCTTGGAGGCAGGTGGTGTGGTTGGGACCCAGTACTTC CVSSLEAGGVVGTQYF
NA TRBD1 TRBJ2-5 TRBV10-3 TGTGCCATCAGTGACCAGGGGGCCAGGGAGCAGTACTTC CAISDQGAREQYF
NA TRBD1 TRBJ2-2 TRBV29-1 TGCAGCGCGGGACAGGGGTTCGGCACCGGGGAGCTGTTTTTT CSAGQGFGTGELFF
NA TRBD1 TRBJ1-1 TRBV20-1 TGCAGTGCTAGAGATCCCAGGACAGGGGGCGGAACTGAAGCTTTCTTT CSARDPRTGGGTEAFF
NA NA TRBJ2-7 TRBV18 TGTGCCAGCTCACCACTTGGAAGGCAGGGGATCTACGAGCAGTACTTC CASSPLGRQGIYEQYF
NA NA TRBJ1-2 TRBV12-3/TRBV12-4 TGTGCCAGCAGTTTAGCTGGCGCGGCACGCACTAGCGGCTACACCTTC CASSLAGAARTSGYTF
NA NA TRBJ2-1 TRBV9 TGTGCCAGCAGCGTAGGAGGTCTCGTGGGCGATGAGCAGTTCTTC CASSVGGLVGDEQFF
NA NA TRBJ2-5 TRBV6-5 TGTGCCAGCACCACGGGACCTCGGGAGACCCAGTACTTC CASTTGPRETQYF
many NA TRBJ2-5 TRBV7-2 TGTGCCAGCAGCTTAGTACGAAGTTCCGGGGGAGAGACCCAGTACTTC CASSLVRSSGGETQYF
once TRBD2 TRBJ2-3 TRBV7-2 TGTGCCAGCAGCTTAGTCCCGGGGGGGTTCACAGATACGCAGTATTTT CASSLVPGGFTDTQYF
NA TRBD2 TRBJ2-3 TRBV29-1 TGCAGCGTCGATCTAGCGGGGGGGAACACAGATACGCAGTATTTT CSVDLAGGNTDTQYF
few NA TRBJ2-7 TRBV7-6 TGTGCCAGCAGCTTAGAGGCCAAGACCTACGAGCAGTACTTC CASSLEAKTYEQYF
once NA TRBJ2-5 TRBV6-2/TRBV6-3 TGTGCCAGCAGTACACGGCGGAGTTCCCAAGAGACCCAGTACTTC CASSTRRSSQETQYF